The 26 T cell receptor beta chains below come from one sample, sequenced in a study of glioma-infiltrating T cells after dendritic cell vaccination. Assay: immunoSEQ multiplex PCR; the TCRdb copy retains only in-frame clones and omits some. This table holds just over 95,000 clones, around three quarters found once. This sample comprised blood, obtained before dendritic cell vaccination. Every receptor here comes from a human donor with glioblastoma.

The chain links TRBV27 to TRBJ1-6; D remains unclear. The CDR3 covers 14 residues. The germline V gene encodes CDR1 MNHEY and CDR2 SMNVEV (reference sequence). Trimming pared 3 bases from V and 4 bases from J, leaving 7 bases between. CDR3: CASSFGGYNSPLHF. The CDR3 DNA sequence: TGTGCCAGCAGTTTTGGCGGGTATAATTCACCCCTCCACTTT.

The rearrangement links TRBV7-8 to TRBJ1-5, with D maybe TRBD1 (6 bases). The V gene lost 6 bases and the J gene lost 6 bases, with 12 bases spanning the gap. CDR3 length: 13 residues. Germline assignment: CDR1 SGHVS and CDR2 FQNEAQ. CDR3 sequence (DNA): TGTGCCAGCAGAGGGGGGGCATTTCAGCCCCAGCATTTT. The encoded protein is CASRGGAFQPQHF.

The chain combines TRBV6-5 with TRBJ1-2; D might be TRBD1 (6 bases). Germline assignment: CDR1 MNHEY and CDR2 SVGAGI. CDR3 length: 14 amino acids. V shed 2 bases and J shed 4 bases, with 11 bases lying between them. The CDR3 loop reads CASSYNRETYGYTF. The CDR3 bases are TGTGCCAGCAGTTACAACAGGGAGACCTATGGCTACACCTTC.

The V call is TRBV7-9, the J call TRBJ2-7, with a weak D call TRBD1 (5 bases). The CDR3 has 15 amino acids. V shed 1 base and J shed 3 bases, with 13 bases lying between them. Germline lookup yields CDR1 SEHNR and CDR2 FQNEAQ (reference sequence). CDR3 region: CASSLGVGARYEQYF. In DNA form, the CDR3 reads TGTGCCAGCAGCTTAGGGGTAGGGGCCCGCTACGAGCAGTACTTC.

V gene TRBV14 combines with J gene TRBJ1-2, with D possibly being TRBD1 (5 bases). The V gene's germline CDR1 is SGHDN and CDR2 FVKESK. Trimming shortened V by 4 bases and J by 7 bases, and 22 bases separated the two germline ends. This CDR3 spans 16 amino acids. The CDR3 sequence is CASSPYGQGLLRGYTF. Written as DNA, the CDR3 is TGTGCCAGCAGCCCCTACGGCCAGGGCCTCTTGCGTGGCTACACCTTC.

V is TRBV6-5 and J is TRBJ1-5; 9 bases line up with TRBD1. Germline V gene lookup returns CDR1 MNHEY and CDR2 SVGAGI. The CDR3 length is 14 residues. Trimming removed 4 bases from V and 6 bases from J; junction bases left unmatched: 4. For the CDR3, the DNA is TGTGCCAGCAGTTTGACGGACAGGGGTCAGCCCCAGCATTTT. It is translated as CASSLTDRGQPQHF.

The J gene is TRBJ2-3, the V gene TRBV30, with 8 positions matching TRBD2. The CDR3 length is 15 residues. Germline values: CDR1 GTSNPN, CDR2 SVGIG (reference sequence). The trim removed 3 bases at V and 4 bases at J, leaving 9 bases unmatched. Here the CDR3 reads CAWSIIAGRADTQYF. The CDR3 DNA sequence: TGTGCCTGGAGCATCATAGCGGGAAGGGCAGATACGCAGTATTTT.

V usage is TRBV9 and J usage is TRBJ1-1; 8 nucleotides line up with TRBD1. The germline gives CDR1 SGDLS, CDR2 YYNGEE. The V gene end was trimmed by 0 bases and the J gene end by 4 bases; junction bases not matched to a gene: 2. The CDR3 length is 14 residues. CDR3 DNA sequence: TGTGCCAGCAGCGTAGCTACAGGGGGCACTGAAGCTTTCTTT. Translated, it gives CASSVATGGTEAFF.

The chain links TRBV2 to TRBJ1-1; TRBD1 might be the D (5 bases). Germline CDR1 reads SNHLY; CDR2 reads FYNNEI. This CDR3 comprises 15 residues. V lost 2 bases and J lost 4, with 14 bases in between. The CDR3: CASSERRVLSTEAFF. The CDR3 region has the DNA TGTGCCAGCAGTGAACGCAGGGTGCTGAGCACTGAAGCTTTCTTT.

This clone was counted only a few times. The gene calls are TRBV2 and TRBJ2-7, with 7 bases fitting TRBD2. The CDR3 contains 14 residues. CDR1 is SNHLY and CDR2 is FYNNEI in the germline V gene. Unmatched junction bases numbered 6, after V lost 3 bases and J lost 4 bases. CDR3 in amino acids: CASSDWGGTYEQYF. CDR3 DNA: TGTGCCAGCAGTGATTGGGGGGGGACTTACGAGCAGTACTTC.

This chain connects TRBV11-2 to TRBJ1-2, with D hard to call. The ends were cut back, 5 bases at V and 4 bases at J, with 11 bases in the middle. CDR3 size: 13 residues. Germline V gene lookup returns CDR1 SGHAT and CDR2 FQNNGV. The CDR3 DNA reads TGTGCCAGCAGCCCCCAATCAGTCTATGGCTACACCTTC. It yields the protein CASSPQSVYGYTF.

The chain joins TRBV11-1 to TRBJ1-2; D may be TRBD1 (5 bases). The CDR3 loop spans 14 amino acids. The germline V and J ends were trimmed by 3 bases and 7 bases, with 15 bases remaining between them. Germline V CDR1 and CDR2: SGHAT, FQDESV (reference sequence). CDR3 coding DNA: TGTGCCAGCAGCTTCCGGGACTGGCCGAGTGGCTACACCTTC. This encodes CASSFRDWPSGYTF.

This chain joins TRBV27 and TRBJ1-1; 7 positions match TRBD1. Trimming at V came to 4 bases and at J to 5 bases, leaving 4 bases not matched to a gene. CDR1 is MNHEY, CDR2 SMNVEV, per germline (reference sequence). CDR3 length: 13 residues. The CDR3 DNA reads as TGTGCCAGCAGTTCGGGACAGAGGACTGAAGCTTTCTTT. The encoded protein is CASSSGQRTEAFF.

V gene TRBV6-6 combines with J gene TRBJ1-1, with D possibly matching TRBD1 (5 bases). This CDR3 comprises 13 residues. Trimming took 6 bases from V and 0 from J, leaving 8 bases between them. CDR1 and CDR2 from the germline V gene are MNHNY and SVGAGI (reference sequence). The chain's CDR3 is CASRKTVNTEAFF. In DNA, the CDR3 is TGTGCCAGCAGAAAGACAGTGAACACTGAAGCTTTCTTT.

This clone was detected only once. This rearrangement joins TRBV29-1 to TRBJ1-5; maybe TRBD1 (5 bases). Germline V CDR1 and CDR2: SQVTM, ANQGSEA. V lost 6 bases, J lost 6 bases, and 15 bases lay in between. The CDR3 consists of 13 residues. In DNA, the CDR3 is TGCAGCGTGGGACTCACCGGGATTCAGCCCCAGCATTTT. It specifies CSVGLTGIQPQHF.

The J gene is TRBJ2-7, the V gene TRBV29-1; TRBD2 matches at 13 bases. V lost 4 bases and J lost 5; bases outside the gene matches: 5. The CDR3 sequence is 14 residues long. Looked up from germline, CDR1 is SQVTM and CDR2 is ANQGSEA. The CDR3 loop is CSVGTSGSVDEQYF. The CDR3 DNA sequence: TGCAGCGTTGGGACTAGCGGGAGTGTCGACGAGCAGTACTTC.

The chain combines TRBV4-1 with TRBJ2-7; 9 bases are shared with TRBD1. This CDR3 has 18 amino acids. Losses at the gene ends were 7 bases for V and 3 bases for J; bases not matched to a gene: 19. Germline-derived CDR1 and CDR2 are MGHRA and YSYEKL. The CDR3 here is CASTLRWDRAFTSYEQYF. The CDR3 nucleotides are TGCGCCAGCACCCTCAGGTGGGACAGGGCATTCACTAGCTACGAGCAGTACTTC.

This rearrangement joins TRBV7-5 to TRBJ1-1; the table calls TRBD1, which could not be checked here. TRBV7-5 is labeled a pseudogene. The CDR3 sequence is 16 residues long. DNA of the CDR3: TGTGCCAGAAGCTTATGGCCAGCCAGGGGACATGCGGTAGCTTTCTTT. Translating it yields CARSLWPARGHAVAFF.

The genes are TRBV30 and TRBJ1-1; D not certain. The CDR3 spans 13 residues. Germline CDR1 and CDR2: GTSNPN and SVGIG (reference sequence). Trimming shortened V by 2 bases and J by 4 bases, and 11 bases separated the two germline ends. CDR3 nucleotide sequence: TGTGCCTGGAGTCGAGGAGGACTCACTGAAGCTTTCTTT. Amino acids: CAWSRGGLTEAFF. Filled out from reference TRBV30 and TRBJ1-1, the complete variable domain reads SQTIHQWPATLVQPVGSPLSLECTVEGTSNPNLYWYRQAAGRGLQLLFYSVGIGQISSEVPQNLSASRPQDRQFILSSKKLLLSDSGFYLCAWSRGGLTEAFFGQGTRLTVV.

The chain couples TRBV10-3 to TRBJ2-7; D gene uncertain. Germline CDR1 is ENHRY and CDR2 is SYGVKD. The CDR3 covers 15 residues. The V gene lost 2 bases and the J gene lost 2 bases, with 13 bases spanning the gap. The CDR3 spells CAISENPTTTYEQYF. CDR3 coding DNA: TGTGCCATCAGTGAGAACCCCACAACAACCTACGAGCAGTACTTC.

The chain employs TRBV21-1 and TRBJ1-1; the DNA was not compared with TRBD1, the D call given in the table. TRBV21-1 is described as a pseudogene. This CDR3 is 16 amino acids long. The CDR3 here is CASSKGGRASNTEAFF. The CDR3 DNA reads TGTGCCAGCAGCAAAGGAGGCAGGGCATCTAACACTGAAGCTTTCTTT.

This chain connects TRBV12-5 to TRBJ2-5, with TRBD1 matching over 7 bases. V was pared by 7 bases and J by 5 bases, with 10 bases of the junction left unmatched. Germline V gene sequence: CDR1 LGHNT, CDR2 FRNRAP. There are 14 residues in the CDR3. CDR3 nucleotide sequence: TGTGCTAGTGCTATCAGGGGGAAACAGGAGACCCAGTACTTC. Amino acids: CASAIRGKQETQYF.

J is TRBJ2-1 and V is TRBV4-2; tentatively, D is TRBD1 (6 bases). There are 15 residues in the CDR3. CDR1 is LGHNA, CDR2 YNFKEQ, per germline. Deletions cut 6 bases from V and 6 bases from J, with 18 bases between. CDR3 DNA: TGTGCCAGCAGTCTCGAAGGGGGTTCCGGCAATGAGCAGTTCTTC. It codes for CASSLEGGSGNEQFF.

This clone has just a few counts. The rearrangement joins TRBV2 to TRBJ1-5; no reliable D call. The CDR3 has 13 residues. Germline V lookup: CDR1 SNHLY, CDR2 FYNNEI. V dropped 7 bases and J dropped 3 bases, with 10 bases sitting between them. The CDR3 here is CASKGRNNQPQHF. The CDR3 DNA reads TGTGCCAGCAAAGGGAGGAACAATCAGCCCCAGCATTTT.

The chain is built from TRBV4-1 and TRBJ2-2; tentative D call: TRBD2 (6 bases). The V gene lost 2 bases and the J gene lost 3 bases, with 7 bases spanning the gap. The CDR3 is 14 residues long. Germline V gene sequence: CDR1 MGHRA, CDR2 YSYEKL. The CDR3 loop is CASSQTGDTGELFF. In nucleotides, the CDR3 is TGCGCCAGCAGCCAAACGGGGGACACCGGGGAGCTGTTTTTT.

This chain links TRBV30 with TRBJ2-5; tentatively, D is TRBD2 (6 bases). This CDR3 comprises 12 residues. Germline V lookup: CDR1 GTSNPN, CDR2 SVGIG (reference sequence). V lost 3 bases to trimming and J lost 7 bases, with 12 bases between them. CDR3 sequence reads: CAWSPGERTQYF. CDR3 nucleotides: TGTGCCTGGAGCCCGGGAGAACGGACCCAGTACTTC.